These 4 T cell receptor beta chains were sequenced from one sample in a study of T cell changes during pregnancy in multiple sclerosis (dated by TCRdb to between 2018 and 2021). Library prep was done by the immunoSEQ multiplex PCR assay. TCRdb mirrors the immuneACCESS table, restricted to in-frame sequences. Some clones are absent from its copies; in checked studies, under half trace to an unresolved V gene, and the reason for the others is unknown. In this sample the table shows about 85,000 clones, approximately 93% of which occur a single time. The ten largest clones take up roughly 2.5% of the sample. This specimen consisted of peripheral blood, obtained in the first trimester of pregnancy. The receptors were gathered from a female donor with multiple sclerosis, enrolled in a pregnancy study.

The chain carries TRBV2 and TRBJ1-1; D ambiguous. V lost 10 bases and J 11 bases, leaving 11 bases between the germline ends. This CDR3 is built from 9 residues. Germline V gives CDR1 SNHLY, CDR2 FYNNEI. The CDR3 loop reads CAISLEAFF. Here the CDR3 DNA reads TGTGCCATTTCCCTCGAGGCTTTCTTT.

The rearrangement links TRBV6-1 to TRBJ2-1, with D maybe TRBD1 (6 bases). The CDR3 sequence is 15 residues long. Germline V gives CDR1 MNHNS, CDR2 SASEGT. V gave up 2 bases and J gave up 4 bases, with 12 bases separating them. The CDR3 DNA is TGTGCCAGCAGTGAACAGGGGAAACATTACAATGAGCAGTTCTTC. It translates to CASSEQGKHYNEQFF.

The V gene is TRBV6-6, the J gene TRBJ2-1; 7 positions agree with TRBD2. The CDR3 extends over 12 amino acids. V dropped 2 bases and J dropped 8; count of bases not matched to a gene: 0. From germline, CDR1 is MNHNY and CDR2 SVGAGI (reference sequence). The CDR3 spells CASSYRGDEQFF. The CDR3 coding sequence is TGTGCCAGCAGTTACCGGGGGGATGAGCAGTTCTTC.

The chain carries TRBV7-6 and TRBJ2-2, with TRBD2 identical over 13 bases. This CDR3 comprises 17 residues. Losses at the gene ends were 5 bases for V and 2 bases for J; bases not matched to a gene: 5. The germline V gene encodes CDR1 SGHVS and CDR2 FNYEAQ. The CDR3 DNA sequence: TGTGCCAGCAGCCCGGGACTAGCGGGGCTTAACACCGGGGAGCTGTTTTTT. It translates to CASSPGLAGLNTGELFF.